What follows are 8 T cell receptor beta chains derived from one specimen sequenced in a study of T cell responses to AZD1222 COVID-19 vaccine. Some clones are missing from TCRdb's copy, which holds only in-frame ones; the method was immunoSEQ multiplex PCR. The table has about 110,000 clones, approximately 90% seen once. The sequences come from peripheral blood, collected on day 0 of AZD1222 vaccination. All receptors derive from an adult in good health.

The V call is TRBV29-1, the J call TRBJ1-2, with unresolved D. Deletions cut 7 bases from V and 1 base from J, with 10 bases between. The CDR3 totals 12 residues. Germline lookup yields CDR1 SQVTM and CDR2 ANQGSEA. This CDR3 reads CSASRSNYGYTF. In DNA form, the CDR3 reads TGCAGCGCTAGCAGGAGTAACTATGGCTACACCTTC.

A word on this clone: The DNA is omitted, as the CDR3 cannot be located on it reliably, and the CDR3 follows TCRdb's listing. The same CDR3 can be traced to other DNA sequences in this sample. CDR3 region: CSAVLGGQYF. This rearrangement joins TRBV20-1 to TRBJ2-7; TRBD2, the D gene given by the table, was not confirmed from the DNA. Counting both end residues, the CDR3 totals 10 amino acids. The germline CDR1 and CDR2 sequences are DFQATT and SNEGSKA (reference sequence).

The V gene is TRBV5-1, the J gene TRBJ1-2, with 7 positions matching TRBD1. Germline loops: CDR1 SGHRS, CDR2 YFSETQ. The CDR3 runs 14 residues. J was trimmed by 4 bases and V by 4 bases; bases with no gene match: 7. The chain's CDR3 is CASSPTGTAYGYTF. The CDR3 DNA follows: TGCGCCAGCAGCCCGACCGGGACAGCCTATGGCTACACCTTC.

This chain's CDR3 is CASRLTGTDYGYTF. The CDR3 bases are TGCGCCAGCCGCCTCACCGGGACAGACTATGGCTACACCTTC. The chain links TRBV5-1 to TRBJ1-2; 7 positions agree with TRBD1. The CDR3 extends over 14 amino acids. J gave up 3 bases and V 7 bases, and 9 bases lay outside the gene matches. CDR1 SGHRS and CDR2 YFSETQ come from the germline V gene.

The chain links TRBV12-3 or TRBV12-4 to TRBJ2-7, with D unresolved. V dropped 5 bases and J dropped 6 bases, with 8 bases sitting between them. CDR3 length: 11 amino acids. DNA for the CDR3: TGTGCCAGCAGTCCGTACGCCGAGCAGTACTTC. Residues: CASSPYAEQYF.

The chain couples TRBV7-2 to TRBJ1-2; D is ambiguous. The CDR3 covers 15 residues. Germline values: CDR1 SGHTA, CDR2 FQGNSA. V was shortened by 1 base and J by 4 bases, with 13 bases between the two germline ends. CDR3 DNA sequence: TGTGCCAGCAGCTTAGATTCGGGGAGAAGCTATGGCTACACCTTC. This sequence encodes CASSLDSGRSYGYTF.

CDR3: CSASPGPPAFF. CDR3 DNA sequence: TGCAGTGCTTCTCCGGGCCCCCCAGCTTTCTTT. The chain combines TRBV20-1 with TRBJ1-1; D remains ambiguous. This CDR3 is 11 amino acids long. Trimming took off 5 bases at V and 10 bases at J, with 14 bases between the two ends. Germline V gene lookup returns CDR1 DFQATT and CDR2 SNEGSKA (reference sequence).

This clone has more than one count but fewer than ten. The genes are TRBV3-1 (or the pseudogene TRBV3-2) and TRBJ2-7; 9 nucleotides line up with TRBD1. Germline lookup yields CDR1 LGHDT and CDR2 YNNKEL (reference sequence). V shed 6 bases, J shed 0 bases, and the junction held 9 bases outside the gene matches. The CDR3 runs to 16 residues. Here the CDR3 reads CASRQSGTGFSYEQYF. For the CDR3, the DNA is TGTGCCAGCAGGCAGTCCGGGACAGGGTTCTCCTACGAGCAGTACTTC.